The clone carrying this T cell receptor beta chain was picked up a small number of times. The antigen remains unidentified. The sample belongs to a study of response to subunit inactivated influenza vaccine. Study observations and caveats: After each seasonal influenza vaccination, few new T cells are recruited, the authors suggested.

TCRdb re-analysed the RT-PCR reads in MiXCR, keeping a single row per CDR3 protein. The sample contains 250,000 to 350,000 distinct CDR3 sequences, approximately 21% of which appear only once. The CDR3 is made up of 17 amino acids. V dropped 5 bases and J dropped 4; count of bases not matched to a gene: 14. The sequence came from a man aged 50 to 69 who received an inactivated influenza vaccine. The chain joins TRBV12-3 or TRBV12-4 to TRBJ2-3; 8 bases fit TRBD1. The material sequenced was PBMCs from blood, taken less than 22 months after vaccination. In DNA, the CDR3 is TGTGCCAGCAGTCAAAACCTCAGGGGGCTCGGGGCAGATACGCAGTATTTT. Its translation: CASSQNLRGLGADTQYF.